This paragraph covers one T cell receptor (beta chain) sequence. Its antigen is still unknown. The data derive from a study of shared clonotypes between healthy human individuals. Study findings and constraints: Four donors had approximately 4.6% of their naive CD4 clonotypes in common. The represented genetic and exposure-history diversity was limited by the small number of donors.

Data came from immunoSEQ multiplex PCR; TCRdb stores just in-frame clones and leaves some out. The table lists some 790,000 clones, 72% of them singletons. Germline CDR1 reads SGHRS; CDR2 reads YFSETQ. Trimming took 5 bases from V and 1 from J, leaving 15 bases between them. This CDR3 is 15 amino acids long. Sequences were obtained from memory CD4+ T cells sorted from blood. The sample's subset: CD45RA-negative fraction. This receptor was identified in a woman under 40 in good health. The chain is built from TRBV5-1 and TRBJ1-1; perhaps TRBD1 as D (5 bases). CDR3 in DNA: TGCGCCAGCAGGGTGGGGGTCCGGGAGAACACTGAAGCTTTCTTT. Translating gives CASRVGVRENTEAFF.